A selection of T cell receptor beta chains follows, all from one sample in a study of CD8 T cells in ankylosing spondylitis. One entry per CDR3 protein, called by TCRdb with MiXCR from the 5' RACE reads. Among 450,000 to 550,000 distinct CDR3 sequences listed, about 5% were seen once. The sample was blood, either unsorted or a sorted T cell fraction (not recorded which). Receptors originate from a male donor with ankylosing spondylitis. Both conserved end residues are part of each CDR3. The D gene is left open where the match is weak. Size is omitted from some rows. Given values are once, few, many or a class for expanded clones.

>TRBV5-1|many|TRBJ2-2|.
TGCGCCAGCAAACAGGGCGTAGGAACCGGGGAGCTGTTTTTT
CASKQGVGTGELFF
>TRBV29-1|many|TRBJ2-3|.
TGCAGCGTCGCCATAGGGAGGCACACAGATACGCAGTATTTT
CSVAIGRHTDTQYF
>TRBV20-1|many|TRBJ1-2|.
TGCAGTGCCTTAAGGACTTTCTATGGCTACACCTTC
CSALRTFYGYTF
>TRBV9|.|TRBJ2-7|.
TGTGCCAGCAGCAGGCAAAACGAGCAGTACTTC
CASSRQNEQYF
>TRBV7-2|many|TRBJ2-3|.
TGTGCCAGCAGCCTAAGGACTTTCACAGATACGCAGTATTTT
CASSLRTFTDTQYF
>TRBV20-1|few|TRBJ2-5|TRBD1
TGCAGTGCTAGCTTTCAGGGGGCGGAGACCCAGTACTTC
CSASFQGAETQYF
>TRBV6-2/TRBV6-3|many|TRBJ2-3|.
TGTGCCAGCAGTTACGGACTCCTCAGCACAGATACGCAGTATTTT
CASSYGLLSTDTQYF
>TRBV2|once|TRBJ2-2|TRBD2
TGTGCCAGCAACCCGGCCAGCGGGAGTTGGGGCACCGGGGAGCTGTTTTTT
CASNPASGSWGTGELFF
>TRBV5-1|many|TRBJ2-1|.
TGCGCCAGCACACAGTCCCCCAATGAGCAGTTCTTC
CASTQSPNEQFF
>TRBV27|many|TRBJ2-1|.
TGTGCCAGCAGTTTAATGGTGGATTATGGTATCCACAATGAGCAGTTCTTC
CASSLMVDYGIHNEQFF
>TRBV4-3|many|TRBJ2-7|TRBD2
TGCGCCAGCAGCCAAGAACTAGCGGGCCCCACCTACGAGCAGTACTTC
CASSQELAGPTYEQYF
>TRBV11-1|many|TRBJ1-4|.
TGTGCCAGCAGCTTCGGGAGGCCCCGGTCTCCAGGGAATGAAAAACTGTTTTTT
CASSFGRPRSPGNEKLFF
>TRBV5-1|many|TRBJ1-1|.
TGCGCCAGCAGCTTCGGGACGGGGGGAGAAGCTTTCTTT
CASSFGTGGEAFF
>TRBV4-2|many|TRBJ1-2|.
TGTGCCAGCAGCCAAGCTTGGGACTCGAGCTACACCTTC
CASSQAWDSSYTF
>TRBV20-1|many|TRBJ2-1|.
TGCAGTGCTAGAGAGTTCAGGGTCGGCAATGAGCAGTTCTTC
CSAREFRVGNEQFF
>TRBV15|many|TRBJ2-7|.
TGTGCCACCAGCAGAGGGGCCCTCTACGAGCAGTACTTC
CATSRGALYEQYF
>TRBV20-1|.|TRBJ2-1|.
TGCAGTGCCAGAAAGGGCCGAAGGCGCTACAATGAGCAGTTCTTC
CSARKGRRRYNEQFF
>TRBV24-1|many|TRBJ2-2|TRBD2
TGTGCCACCAGTGGACTAGCGGGAGTCACCGGGGAGCTGTTTTTT
CATSGLAGVTGELFF
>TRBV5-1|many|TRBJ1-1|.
TGCGCCAGCAGCTCCGACTTTTTTGAAGCTTTCTTT
CASSSDFFEAFF
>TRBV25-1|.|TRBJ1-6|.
TGTGCCAGCAGACCCTTAACGGGTTATAATTCACCCCTCCACTTT
CASRPLTGYNSPLHF
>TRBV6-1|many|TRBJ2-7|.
TGTGCCAGCAGCTCTCTGGGATCCCTCTCCTACGAGCAGTACTTC
CASSSLGSLSYEQYF